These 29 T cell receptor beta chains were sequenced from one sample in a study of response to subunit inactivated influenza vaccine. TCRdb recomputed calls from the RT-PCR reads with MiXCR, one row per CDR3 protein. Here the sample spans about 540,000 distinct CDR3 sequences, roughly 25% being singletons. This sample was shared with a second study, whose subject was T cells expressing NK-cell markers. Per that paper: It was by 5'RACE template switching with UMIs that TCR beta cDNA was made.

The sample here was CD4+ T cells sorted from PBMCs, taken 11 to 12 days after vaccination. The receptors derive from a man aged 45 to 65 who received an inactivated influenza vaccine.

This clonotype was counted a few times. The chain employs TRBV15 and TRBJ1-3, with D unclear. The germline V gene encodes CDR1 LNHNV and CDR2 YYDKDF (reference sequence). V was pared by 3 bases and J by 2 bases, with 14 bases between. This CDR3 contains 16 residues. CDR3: CATSRDRADAGNTIYF. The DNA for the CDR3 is TGTGCCACCAGCAGGGACCGGGCCGACGCTGGAAACACCATATATTTT.

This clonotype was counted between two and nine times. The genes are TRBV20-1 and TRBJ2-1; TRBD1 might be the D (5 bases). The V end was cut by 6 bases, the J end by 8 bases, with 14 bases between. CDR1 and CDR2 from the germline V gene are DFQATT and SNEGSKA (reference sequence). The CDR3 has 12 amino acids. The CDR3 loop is CSAPGASYEQFF. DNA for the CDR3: TGCAGTGCACCTGGGGCATCATATGAGCAGTTCTTC.

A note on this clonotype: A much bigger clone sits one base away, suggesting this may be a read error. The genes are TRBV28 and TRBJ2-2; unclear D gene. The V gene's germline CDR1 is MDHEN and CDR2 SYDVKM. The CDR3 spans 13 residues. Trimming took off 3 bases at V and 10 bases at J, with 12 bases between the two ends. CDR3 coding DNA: TGTGCCAGCAGTTTTCTTTACAACGTGGAGCTGTTTTTT. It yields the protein CASSFLYNVELFF.

The CDR3 sequence: CSARKRTSGIYEQYF. CDR3 coding DNA: TGCAGTGCTAGAAAGAGGACTAGCGGGATCTACGAGCAGTACTTC. The chain carries TRBV20-1 and TRBJ2-7, with 12 nucleotides matching TRBD2. The germline V gene encodes CDR1 DFQATT and CDR2 SNEGSKA (reference sequence). The CDR3 length is 15 residues. The ends lost 2 bases at V and 3 bases at J; junction bases unmatched: 5.

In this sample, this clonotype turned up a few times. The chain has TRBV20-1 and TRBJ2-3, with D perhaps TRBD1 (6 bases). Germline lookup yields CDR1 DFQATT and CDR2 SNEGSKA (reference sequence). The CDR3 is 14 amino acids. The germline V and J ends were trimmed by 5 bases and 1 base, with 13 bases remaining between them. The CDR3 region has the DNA TGCAGTGCTCCCCATGGGGGCGGCACAGATACGCAGTATTTT. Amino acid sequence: CSAPHGGGTDTQYF.

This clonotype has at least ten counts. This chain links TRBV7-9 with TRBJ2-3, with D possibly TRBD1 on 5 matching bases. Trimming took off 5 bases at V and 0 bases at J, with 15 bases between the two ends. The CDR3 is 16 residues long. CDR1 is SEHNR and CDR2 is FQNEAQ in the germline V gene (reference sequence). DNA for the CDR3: TGTGCCAGCAGCCCCTCGCGACGGACAAGCACAGATACGCAGTATTTT. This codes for CASSPSRRTSTDTQYF. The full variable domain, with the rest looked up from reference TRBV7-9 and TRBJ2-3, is DTGVSQNPRHKITKRGQNVTFRCDPISEHNRLYWYRQTLGQGPEFLTYFQNEAQLEKSRLLSDRFSAERPKGSFSTLEIQRTEQGDSAMYLCASSPSRRTSTDTQYFGPGTRLTVL.

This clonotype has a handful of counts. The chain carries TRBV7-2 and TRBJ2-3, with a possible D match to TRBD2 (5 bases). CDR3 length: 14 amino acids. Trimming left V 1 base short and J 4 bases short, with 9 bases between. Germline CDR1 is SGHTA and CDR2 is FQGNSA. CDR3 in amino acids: CASSLVASPDTQYF. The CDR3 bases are TGTGCCAGCAGCTTAGTGGCTAGCCCAGATACGCAGTATTTT.

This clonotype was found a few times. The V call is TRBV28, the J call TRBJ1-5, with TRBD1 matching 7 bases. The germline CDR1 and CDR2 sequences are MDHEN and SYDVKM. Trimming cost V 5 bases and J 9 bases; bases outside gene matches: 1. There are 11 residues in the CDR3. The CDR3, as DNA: TGTGCCAGCAGTAGACAGGGGCCCCAGCATTTT. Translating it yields CASSRQGPQHF. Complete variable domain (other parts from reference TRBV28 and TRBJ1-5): DVKVTQSSRYLVKRTGEKVFLECVQDMDHENMFWYRQDPGLGLRLIYFSYDVKMKEKGDIPEGYSVSREKKERFSLILESASTNQTSMYLCASSRQGPQHFGDGTRLSIL.

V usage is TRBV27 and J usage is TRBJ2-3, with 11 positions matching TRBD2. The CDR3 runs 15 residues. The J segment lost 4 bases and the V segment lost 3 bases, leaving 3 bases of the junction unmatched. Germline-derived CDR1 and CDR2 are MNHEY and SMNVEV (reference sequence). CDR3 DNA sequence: TGTGCCAGCAGTTTGACTAGCGGGATCCCAGATACGCAGTATTTT. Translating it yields CASSLTSGIPDTQYF.

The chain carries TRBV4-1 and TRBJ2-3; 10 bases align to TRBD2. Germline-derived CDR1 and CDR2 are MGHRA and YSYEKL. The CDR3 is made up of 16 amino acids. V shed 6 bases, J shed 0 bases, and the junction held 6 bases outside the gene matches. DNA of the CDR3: TGCGCCAGCAGGTCTAGCGGGGGCCGTAGCACAGATACGCAGTATTTT. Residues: CASRSSGGRSTDTQYF.

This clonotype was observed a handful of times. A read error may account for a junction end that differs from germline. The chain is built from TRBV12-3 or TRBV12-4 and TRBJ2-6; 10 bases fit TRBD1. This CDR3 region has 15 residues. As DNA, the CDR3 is TGTGCCAGCAGTCTTCCTCGGACAGGGGGCAACGTCCTGACTTTC. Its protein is CASSLPRTGGNVLTF.

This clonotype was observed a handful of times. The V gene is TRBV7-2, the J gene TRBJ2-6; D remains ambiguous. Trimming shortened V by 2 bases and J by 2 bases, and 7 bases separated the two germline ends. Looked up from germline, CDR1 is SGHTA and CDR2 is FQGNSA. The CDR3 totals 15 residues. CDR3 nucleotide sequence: TGTGCCAGCAGCTTACTCCATACTGGGGCCAACGTCCTGACTTTC. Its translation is CASSLLHTGANVLTF.

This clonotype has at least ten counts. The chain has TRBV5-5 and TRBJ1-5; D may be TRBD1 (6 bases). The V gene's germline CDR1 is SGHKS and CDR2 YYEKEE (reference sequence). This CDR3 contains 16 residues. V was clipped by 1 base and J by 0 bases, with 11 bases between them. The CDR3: CASSLTGTLSNQPQHF. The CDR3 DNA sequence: TGTGCCAGCAGCTTGACCGGGACACTTAGCAATCAGCCCCAGCATTTT.

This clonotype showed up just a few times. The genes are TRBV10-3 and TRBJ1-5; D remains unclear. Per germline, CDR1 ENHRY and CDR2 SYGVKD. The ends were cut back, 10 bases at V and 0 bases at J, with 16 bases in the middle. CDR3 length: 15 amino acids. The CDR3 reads CATRTDGNSNQPQHF. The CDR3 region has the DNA TGTGCCACCCGGACCGACGGGAATAGCAATCAGCCCCAGCATTTT.

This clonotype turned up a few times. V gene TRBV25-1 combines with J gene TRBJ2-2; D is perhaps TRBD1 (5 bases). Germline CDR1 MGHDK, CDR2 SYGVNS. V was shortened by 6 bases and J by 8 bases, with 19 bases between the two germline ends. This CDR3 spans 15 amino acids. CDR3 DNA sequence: TGTGCCAGCAGCGCCGTCGCTGGGGCCCGGGGGGAGCTGTTTTTT. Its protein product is CASSAVAGARGELFF.

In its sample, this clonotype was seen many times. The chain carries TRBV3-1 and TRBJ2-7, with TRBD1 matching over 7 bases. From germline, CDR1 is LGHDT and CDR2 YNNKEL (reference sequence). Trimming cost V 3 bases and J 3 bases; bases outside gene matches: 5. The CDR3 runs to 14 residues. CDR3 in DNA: TGTGCCAGCAGCCAGACAGGGTGGGACTACGAGCAGTACTTC. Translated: CASSQTGWDYEQYF.

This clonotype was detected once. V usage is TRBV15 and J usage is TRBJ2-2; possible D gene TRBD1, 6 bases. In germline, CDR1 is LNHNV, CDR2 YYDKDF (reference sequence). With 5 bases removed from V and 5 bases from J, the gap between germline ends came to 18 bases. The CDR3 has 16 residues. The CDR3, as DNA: TGTGCCACCAGCTCAACCCCCGGCAGGGGAACCGGGGAGCTGTTTTTT. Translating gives CATSSTPGRGTGELFF.

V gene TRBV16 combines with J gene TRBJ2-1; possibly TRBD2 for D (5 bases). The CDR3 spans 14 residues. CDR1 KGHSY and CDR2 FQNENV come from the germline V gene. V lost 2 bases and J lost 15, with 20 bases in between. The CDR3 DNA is TGTGCCAGCAGCCAACGCGACCGGGGTGGTTCCTGGTTCTTC. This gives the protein CASSQRDRGGSWFF. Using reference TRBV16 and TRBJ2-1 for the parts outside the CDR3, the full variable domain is GEEVAQTPKHLVRGEGQKAKLYCAPIKGHSYVFWYQQVLKNEFKFLISFQNENVFDETGMPKERFSAKCLPNSPCSLEIQATKLEDSAVYFCASSQRDRGGSWFFGPGTRLTVL.

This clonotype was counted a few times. The CDR3 nucleotides read TGTGCCAGCAGCGCGAGGGGGAATGAGCAGTTCTTC. This codes for CASSARGNEQFF. The chain joins TRBV6-2 or TRBV6-3 to TRBJ2-1, with D possibly being TRBD1 (6 bases). Per germline, CDR1 MNHEY and CDR2 SVGEGT. The CDR3 covers 12 residues. The V and J ends lost 6 bases and 7 bases respectively, with 10 bases between them.

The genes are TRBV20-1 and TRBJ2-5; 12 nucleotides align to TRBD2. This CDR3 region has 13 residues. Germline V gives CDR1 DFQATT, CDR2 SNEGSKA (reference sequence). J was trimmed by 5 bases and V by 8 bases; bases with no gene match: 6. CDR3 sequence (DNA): TGCAGTCGAGGACTAGCGGGGAGGGAGACCCAGTACTTC. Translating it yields CSRGLAGRETQYF.

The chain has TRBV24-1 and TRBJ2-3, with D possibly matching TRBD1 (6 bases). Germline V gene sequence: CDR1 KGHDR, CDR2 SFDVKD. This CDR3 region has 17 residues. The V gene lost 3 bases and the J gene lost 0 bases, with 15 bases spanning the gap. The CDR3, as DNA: TGTGCCACCAGTGATAAAACAGGGACAACTAGCACAGATACGCAGTATTTT. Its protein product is CATSDKTGTTSTDTQYF.

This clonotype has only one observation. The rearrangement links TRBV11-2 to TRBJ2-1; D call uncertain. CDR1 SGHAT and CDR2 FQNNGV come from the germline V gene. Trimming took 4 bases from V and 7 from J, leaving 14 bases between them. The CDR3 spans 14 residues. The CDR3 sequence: CASSSRSRDNEQFF. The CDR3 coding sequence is TGTGCCAGCAGCTCCCGAAGCCGCGATAATGAGCAGTTCTTC.

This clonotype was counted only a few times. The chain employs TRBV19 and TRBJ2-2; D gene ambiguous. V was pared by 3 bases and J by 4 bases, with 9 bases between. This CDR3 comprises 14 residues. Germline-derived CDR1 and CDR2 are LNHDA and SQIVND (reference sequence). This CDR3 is CASSIGSATGELFF. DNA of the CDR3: TGTGCCAGTAGTATTGGGTCAGCCACCGGGGAGCTGTTTTTT. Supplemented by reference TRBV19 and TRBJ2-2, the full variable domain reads DGGITQSPKYLFRKEGQNVTLSCEQNLNHDAMYWYRQDPGQGLRLIYYSQIVNDFQKGDIAEGYSVSREKKESFPLTVTSAQKNPTAFYLCASSIGSATGELFFGEGSRLTVL.

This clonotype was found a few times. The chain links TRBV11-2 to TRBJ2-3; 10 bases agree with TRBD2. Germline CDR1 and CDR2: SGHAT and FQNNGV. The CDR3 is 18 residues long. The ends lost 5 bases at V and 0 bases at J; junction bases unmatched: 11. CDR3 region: CASSPEYRTSGSTDTQYF. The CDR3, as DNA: TGTGCCAGCAGCCCGGAATATAGGACTAGCGGTAGCACAGATACGCAGTATTTT. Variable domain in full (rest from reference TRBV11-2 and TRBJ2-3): EAGVAQSPRYKIIEKRQSVAFWCNPISGHATLYWYQQILGQGPKLLIQFQNNGVVDDSQLPKDRFSAERLKGVDSTLKIQPAKLEDSAVYLCASSPEYRTSGSTDTQYFGPGTRLTVL.

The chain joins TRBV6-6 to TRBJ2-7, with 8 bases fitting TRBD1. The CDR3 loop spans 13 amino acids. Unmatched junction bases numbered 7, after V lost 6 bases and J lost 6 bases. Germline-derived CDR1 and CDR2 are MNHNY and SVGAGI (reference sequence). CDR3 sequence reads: CASRTGTGGEQYF. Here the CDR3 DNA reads TGTGCCAGCAGAACCGGGACAGGTGGCGAGCAGTACTTC.

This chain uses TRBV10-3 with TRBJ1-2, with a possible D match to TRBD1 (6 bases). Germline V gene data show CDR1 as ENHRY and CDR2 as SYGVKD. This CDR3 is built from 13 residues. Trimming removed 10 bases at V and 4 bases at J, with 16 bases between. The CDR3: CATQQGLTYGYTF. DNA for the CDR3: TGTGCCACCCAACAGGGCTTAACCTATGGCTACACCTTC.

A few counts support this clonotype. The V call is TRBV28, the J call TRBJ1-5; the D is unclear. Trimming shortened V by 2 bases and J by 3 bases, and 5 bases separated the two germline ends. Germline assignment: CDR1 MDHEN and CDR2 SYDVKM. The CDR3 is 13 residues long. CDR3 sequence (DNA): TGTGCCAGCAGTTTACAACACAATCAGCCCCAGCATTTT. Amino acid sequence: CASSLQHNQPQHF.

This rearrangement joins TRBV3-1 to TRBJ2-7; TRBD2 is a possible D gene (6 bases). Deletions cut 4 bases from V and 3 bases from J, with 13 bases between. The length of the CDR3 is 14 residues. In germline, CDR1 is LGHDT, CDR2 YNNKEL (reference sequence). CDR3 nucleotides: TGTGCCAGCAGCCGAACCCGGGGGTTCTACGAGCAGTACTTC. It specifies CASSRTRGFYEQYF.

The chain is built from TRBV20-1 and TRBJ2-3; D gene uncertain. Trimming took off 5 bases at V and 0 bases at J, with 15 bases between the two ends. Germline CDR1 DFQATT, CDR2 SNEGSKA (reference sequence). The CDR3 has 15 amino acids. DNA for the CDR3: TGCAGTGCTTACTTAGACCCGACTAGCACAGATACGCAGTATTTT. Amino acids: CSAYLDPTSTDTQYF.